The 30 T cell receptor beta chains given below trace back to one sample, sequenced in a study of OX40 agonist ivuxolimab in advanced cancers. Libraries came from the immunoSEQ multiplex PCR assay. TCRdb stores this immuneACCESS table with in-frame sequences only. Part of the clones is absent; in the studies checked, under half of the shortfall reflects unresolved V genes, and no reason is known for the rest. Here the sample has about 82,000 clones; more than 80% occur a single time. Roughly 2.5% of the sample comes from the top ten. The sample consisted of CD4+ or CD8+ T cells sorted from blood, taken in a trial of the OX40 agonist ivuxolimab. These receptors were taken from an adult with an advanced solid tumor such as melanoma, head and neck, liver or kidney cancer.

This sequence joins TRBV28 and TRBJ1-5; D is unclear. V lost 8 bases and J 6 bases, leaving 11 bases between the germline ends. The germline V gene has CDR1 MDHEN and CDR2 SYDVKM. This CDR3 region has 12 residues. CDR3 in amino acids: CASGGVGQPQHF. The DNA of the CDR3 is TGTGCCAGCGGTGGTGTGGGTCAGCCCCAGCATTTT.

This chain joins TRBV6-5 and TRBJ1-6; a weak D match, TRBD1 (6 bases). Trimming shortened V by 4 bases and J by 8 bases, and 9 bases separated the two germline ends. The CDR3 has 13 residues. Germline-derived CDR1 and CDR2 are MNHEY and SVGAGI. CDR3 nucleotides: TGTGCCAGCAGTTTGACAGGAGATTCACCCCTCCACTTT. Protein: CASSLTGDSPLHF.

The chain uses TRBV4-1 and TRBJ2-7; D possibly corresponds to TRBD2 (5 bases). The germline V gene has CDR1 MGHRA and CDR2 YSYEKL. Trimming stripped 4 bases from V and 3 bases from J, with 16 bases between. The CDR3 length is 15 residues. The CDR3 bases are TGCGCCAGCAGCCCAACGCGGACGGGATTCTACGAGCAGTACTTC. It is translated as CASSPTRTGFYEQYF.

The rearrangement uses TRBV6-1 and TRBJ1-6, with TRBD1 identical over 7 bases. Germline V gene data show CDR1 as MNHNS and CDR2 as SASEGT. Losses at the gene ends were 5 bases for V and 14 bases for J; bases not matched to a gene: 15. The CDR3 is made up of 15 amino acids. The CDR3: CASSRRQGLASALHF. In nucleotides, the CDR3 is TGTGCCAGCAGTAGACGACAGGGTTTGGCCTCGGCCCTCCACTTT.

This chain connects TRBV15 to TRBJ1-2; D gene ambiguous. Looked up from germline, CDR1 is LNHNV and CDR2 is YYDKDF (reference sequence). CDR3 length equals 14 residues. V lost 0 bases and J lost 10, with 15 bases in between. The CDR3 nucleotides are TGTGCCACCAGCAGAGATCTCAATGAAGCCTACTACACCTTC. Translated: CATSRDLNEAYYTF.

This clone was seen more than once but under ten times. This chain uses TRBV5-1 with TRBJ2-7; TRBD2 agrees at 8 bases. This CDR3 has 14 amino acids. Germline-derived CDR1 and CDR2 are SGHRS and YFSETQ. Losses at the gene ends were 1 base for V and 0 bases for J; bases not matched to a gene: 0. In DNA, the CDR3 is TGCGCCAGCAGCTTGACTAGCGGCTCCTACGAGCAGTACTTC. Protein product: CASSLTSGSYEQYF.

The rearrangement joins TRBV6-1 to TRBJ1-2, with TRBD1 as a possible D gene (5 bases). Trimming took 3 bases from V and 8 from J, leaving 19 bases between them. The V gene's germline CDR1 is MNHNS and CDR2 SASEGT. This CDR3 region has 15 residues. CDR3 sequence reads: CASSDSVRAHSGYTF. The CDR3 DNA reads TGTGCCAGCAGTGATTCGGTCAGGGCGCACTCGGGCTACACCTTC.

The V call is TRBV7-9, the J call TRBJ1-6; D possibly corresponds to TRBD1 (5 bases). V was pared by 5 bases and J by 9 bases, with 14 bases between. The CDR3 is 14 residues long. CDR1 is SEHNR, CDR2 FQNEAQ, per germline (reference sequence). The DNA of the CDR3 is TGTGCCAGCAGCCAAGATCAGGGAATTTCACCCCTCCACTTT. It yields the protein CASSQDQGISPLHF.

The rearrangement links TRBV6-1 to TRBJ1-2, with D possibly matching TRBD1 (6 bases). The CDR3 covers 15 residues. Per germline, CDR1 MNHNS and CDR2 SASEGT. Trimming shortened V by 2 bases and J by 8 bases, and 18 bases separated the two germline ends. The DNA of the CDR3 is TGTGCCAGCAGTGAACACAGGGTAGCGTCGAAAGGCTACACCTTC. It translates to CASSEHRVASKGYTF.

CDR3 residues: CASSRQGPGNTIYF. CDR3 coding DNA: TGTGCCAGCAGCCGACAGGGCCCGGGAAACACCATATATTTT. This rearrangement joins TRBV7-8 to TRBJ1-3; 7 bases fit TRBD1. V trimming: 5 bases; J trimming: 4 bases; junction bases outside the gene matches: 5. The CDR3 runs to 14 residues. Germline loops: CDR1 SGHVS, CDR2 FQNEAQ. Complete variable domain (other parts from reference TRBV7-8 and TRBJ1-3): GAGVSQSPRYKVAKRGQDVALRCDPISGHVSLFWYQQALGQGPEFLTYFQNEAQLDKSGLPSDRFFAERPEGSVSTLKIQRTQQEDSAVYLCASSRQGPGNTIYFGEGSWLTVV.

The rearrangement joins TRBV27 to TRBJ1-5; D unclear. The CDR3 loop spans 14 amino acids. The germline V gene has CDR1 MNHEY and CDR2 SMNVEV (reference sequence). Trimming left V 1 base short and J 2 bases short, with 6 bases between. The CDR3 coding sequence is TGTGCCAGCAGTTTATGGTTTGGCAATCAGCCCCAGCATTTT. This sequence encodes CASSLWFGNQPQHF.

The rearrangement joins TRBV5-1 to TRBJ1-2; 7 nucleotides agree with TRBD1. The CDR3 has 15 residues. V shed 5 bases and J 8 bases; nucleotides not matched to a gene: 15. CDR1 is SGHRS, CDR2 YFSETQ, per germline. This CDR3 is CASRPVRDSTSGYTF. CDR3 coding DNA: TGCGCCAGCAGGCCCGTCCGGGACAGTACATCCGGCTACACCTTC.

This chain connects TRBV28 to TRBJ2-1; TRBD1 aligns across 11 bases. The CDR3 length is 16 residues. V was pared by 6 bases and J by 12 bases, with 16 bases of the junction left unmatched. Germline values: CDR1 MDHEN, CDR2 SYDVKM. CDR3 in amino acids: CASSPPRDRGTRVQFF. The CDR3 nucleotides read TGTGCCAGCAGCCCCCCCCGGGACAGGGGGACTAGGGTGCAGTTCTTC. The complete variable domain, with remaining parts taken from reference TRBV28 and TRBJ2-1, reads DVKVTQSSRYLVKRTGEKVFLECVQDMDHENMFWYRQDPGLGLRLIYFSYDVKMKEKGDIPEGYSVSREKKERFSLILESASTNQTSMYLCASSPPRDRGTRVQFFGPGTRLTVL.

This chain joins TRBV23-1 and TRBJ2-3, with D tentatively TRBD1 (5 bases). TRBV23-1 is an ORF; its function is uncertain. Trimming took off 4 bases at V and 0 bases at J, with 11 bases between the two ends. This CDR3 spans 15 amino acids. CDR3 in DNA: TGCGCCAGCAGTCCACGGCAGGGAAGCACAGATACGCAGTATTTT. This encodes CASSPRQGSTDTQYF.

The V gene is TRBV28, the J gene TRBJ2-7, with TRBD2 identical over 13 bases. The CDR3 extends over 15 amino acids. Germline values: CDR1 MDHEN, CDR2 SYDVKM. With 7 bases clipped from V and 3 bases from J, the junction kept 6 bases outside the gene matches. The DNA for the CDR3 is TGTGCCAGCAAGTACTGGACTAGCGGGAGCTACGAGCAGTACTTC. Translating it yields CASKYWTSGSYEQYF. The full variable domain, rest sourced from reference TRBV28 and TRBJ2-7, is DVKVTQSSRYLVKRTGEKVFLECVQDMDHENMFWYRQDPGLGLRLIYFSYDVKMKEKGDIPEGYSVSREKKERFSLILESASTNQTSMYLCASKYWTSGSYEQYFGPGTRLTVT.

This clone was observed once. The V call is TRBV15, the J call TRBJ1-1; perhaps TRBD1 as D (5 bases). The CDR3 totals 14 residues. Germline V gene lookup returns CDR1 LNHNV and CDR2 YYDKDF (reference sequence). V gave up 3 bases and J gave up 11 bases, with 19 bases separating them. CDR3 protein: CATSRGDSNLGAFF. The CDR3 bases are TGTGCCACCAGCAGGGGGGACTCAAACTTGGGTGCTTTCTTT.

This clone was seen only once. V gene TRBV5-1 combines with J gene TRBJ2-3, with 12 bases fitting TRBD2. The CDR3 runs 15 residues. CDR1 and CDR2 from the germline V gene are SGHRS and YFSETQ. V dropped 1 base and J dropped 4; count of bases not matched to a gene: 1. The CDR3 nucleotides read TGCGCCAGCAGCTTGTCTAGCGGGGGGGCAGATACGCAGTATTTT. This sequence encodes CASSLSSGGADTQYF.

This chain links TRBV19 with TRBJ1-1; 10 bases match TRBD1. Per the germline V gene, CDR1 is LNHDA and CDR2 is SQIVND (reference sequence). Trimming removed 5 bases from V and 1 base from J; junction bases left unmatched: 7. The length of the CDR3 is 16 residues. CDR3 sequence reads: CASSSRDRGSNTEAFF. The CDR3 DNA is TGTGCCAGTAGTTCCCGGGACAGGGGATCGAACACTGAAGCTTTCTTT. Supplemented by reference TRBV19 and TRBJ1-1, the full variable domain reads DGGITQSPKYLFRKEGQNVTLSCEQNLNHDAMYWYRQDPGQGLRLIYYSQIVNDFQKGDIAEGYSVSREKKESFPLTVTSAQKNPTAFYLCASSSRDRGSNTEAFFGQGTRLTVV.

The V and J genes are TRBV5-4 and TRBJ2-1; 7 nucleotides line up with TRBD1. V lost 4 bases to trimming and J lost 0 bases; unmatched junction nucleotides: 7. The CDR3 is 16 amino acids. Germline-derived CDR1 and CDR2 are SGHNT and YYREEE (reference sequence). Here the CDR3 DNA reads TGTGCCAGCAGCCCTAGCCGGGACAGCTCCTACAATGAGCAGTTCTTC. As protein: CASSPSRDSSYNEQFF.

The chain employs TRBV27 and TRBJ1-1, with D perhaps matching TRBD1 (5 bases). Trimming pared 4 bases from V and 3 bases from J, leaving 15 bases between. Germline V lookup: CDR1 MNHEY, CDR2 SMNVEV (reference sequence). CDR3 size: 15 residues. CDR3 region: CASSSRGRGDTEAFF. The DNA for the CDR3 is TGTGCCAGCAGTTCCCGGGGACGCGGGGACACTGAAGCTTTCTTT.

This sequence joins TRBV11-2 and TRBJ2-1, with D hard to call. Germline CDR1 is SGHAT and CDR2 is FQNNGV. Trimming shortened V by 3 bases and J by 6 bases, and 15 bases separated the two germline ends. The CDR3 runs to 15 residues. This CDR3 reads CASSFLGLSTNEQFF. CDR3 nucleotide sequence: TGTGCCAGCAGCTTCCTCGGGCTTTCGACCAATGAGCAGTTCTTC.

The rearrangement uses TRBV30 and TRBJ1-4, with D uncertain. V was shortened by 2 bases and J by 11 bases, with 18 bases between the two germline ends. CDR1 and CDR2 from the germline V gene are GTSNPN and SVGIG (reference sequence). This CDR3 is built from 14 residues. As DNA, the CDR3 is TGTGCCTGGAGTCCCGGCCGAGTTGGAACTAAACTGTTTTTT. Protein sequence: CAWSPGRVGTKLFF.

V is TRBV5-1 and J is TRBJ2-5, with D perhaps TRBD1 (6 bases). Trimming shortened V by 0 bases and J by 3 bases, and 9 bases separated the two germline ends. Germline assignment: CDR1 SGHRS and CDR2 YFSETQ. The CDR3 extends over 14 amino acids. CDR3 amino acids: CASSLVAGEETQYF. CDR3 DNA sequence: TGCGCCAGCAGCTTGGTAGCAGGGGAAGAGACCCAGTACTTC.

The chain carries TRBV5-1 and TRBJ2-3, with D hard to call. V was pared by 0 bases and J by 8 bases, with 10 bases between. The CDR3 has 13 residues. The germline CDR1 and CDR2 sequences are SGHRS and YFSETQ. The CDR3 is CASSLGTQGTQYF. The CDR3 bases are TGCGCCAGCAGCTTGGGAACGCAAGGTACGCAGTATTTT.

The chain joins TRBV7-2 to TRBJ2-5; TRBD2 matches 7 bases. The V gene's germline CDR1 is SGHTA and CDR2 FQGNSA. V gave up 2 bases and J gave up 3 bases; unmatched junction bases: 12. The CDR3 has 17 residues. Here the CDR3 reads CASSLLWAGENKETQYF. CDR3 DNA: TGTGCCAGCAGCTTACTATGGGCGGGGGAGAATAAAGAGACCCAGTACTTC.

The chain recombines TRBV6-6 with TRBJ1-3; 7 positions agree with TRBD1. The CDR3 runs to 15 residues. Germline CDR1 and CDR2: MNHNY and SVGAGI (reference sequence). The trim removed 4 bases at V and 3 bases at J, leaving 6 bases unmatched. The CDR3 DNA sequence: TGTGCCAGCAGTTTTACCGGGACAGTTGGAAACACCATATATTTT. Encoded protein: CASSFTGTVGNTIYF.

The chain couples TRBV6-6 to TRBJ2-7, with 7 bases lining up with TRBD1. Germline CDR1 and CDR2: MNHNY and SVGAGI (reference sequence). The length of the CDR3 is 13 residues. The trim removed 2 bases at V and 6 bases at J, leaving 4 bases unmatched. The CDR3 nucleotides read TGTGCCAGCAGTTACACAGGGGCGGGCGAGCAGTACTTC. Translating gives CASSYTGAGEQYF.

This sequence joins TRBV15 and TRBJ1-5; D is unresolved. The V end was cut by 4 bases, the J end by 10 bases, with 11 bases between. CDR1 and CDR2 (germline): LNHNV, YYDKDF (reference sequence). The CDR3 covers 12 residues. CDR3 nucleotides: TGTGCCACCAGCATCCATTTCAATCCCCAGCATTTT. Protein product: CATSIHFNPQHF. The full variable domain, its missing parts supplied by reference TRBV15 and TRBJ1-5, is DAMVIQNPRYQVTQFGKPVTLSCSQTLNHNVMYWYQQKSSQAPKLLFHYYDKDFNNEADTPDNFQSRRPNTSFCFLDIRSPGLGDTAMYLCATSIHFNPQHFGDGTRLSIL.

The sample holds a few counts of this clone. The chain uses TRBV12-5 and TRBJ2-7; TRBD1 is a possible D gene (6 bases). V shed 6 bases and J shed 3 bases, with 9 bases lying between them. Germline V gives CDR1 LGHNT, CDR2 FRNRAP. The CDR3 loop spans 12 amino acids. The CDR3 loop reads CASGKGDYEQYF. The CDR3 DNA is TGTGCTAGTGGCAAGGGGGACTACGAGCAGTACTTC. Using reference TRBV12-5 and TRBJ2-7 for the parts outside the CDR3, the full variable domain is DARVTQTPRHKVTEMGQEVTMRCQPILGHNTVFWYRQTMMQGLELLAYFRNRAPLDDSGMPKDRFSAEMPDATLATLKIQPSEPRDSAVYFCASGKGDYEQYFGPGTRLTVT.

This chain joins TRBV18 and TRBJ2-5; D might be TRBD2 (5 bases). CDR1 KGHSH and CDR2 LQKENI come from the germline V gene. Trimming pared 2 bases from V and 2 bases from J, leaving 12 bases between. This CDR3 contains 15 residues. CDR3 DNA: TGTGCCAGCTCACCAGCCCCAGGCGGGCAAGAGACCCAGTACTTC. This encodes CASSPAPGGQETQYF. Using reference TRBV18 and TRBJ2-5 for the parts outside the CDR3, the full variable domain is NAGVMQNPRHLVRRRGQEARLRCSPMKGHSHVYWYRQLPEEGLKFMVYLQKENIIDESGMPKERFSAEFPKEGPSILRIQQVVRGDSAAYFCASSPAPGGQETQYFGPGTRLLVL.